The source of this T cell receptor beta chain is a study of beta chain features in type 1 diabetes (dated by TCRdb to 2016 to 2019). In the study overall: Mean age, gender distribution, total cell number and subset yield were not different between patients and healthy donors. A total of some 100,000,000 sorted cells were examined across all samples, and the number of cells per subset was strongly correlated with RNA yield. The study compared TCRB repertoires of sorted circulating CD4+ T cell subsets between recently diagnosed type 1 diabetes patients and matched healthy donors. Whereas all 30 or so donors provided naive and central memory subsets, regulatory and stem cell-like memory subsets were isolated from just 8 patients and about 8 healthy donors. What the study reported, not specific to this receptor: Because small numbers of individuals were included in the HLA sub-analyses, any influence of HLA type on TCRB rearrangement was left unresolved. Because cDNA rather than genomic DNA was sequenced, highly expressing activated cells could have been over-represented, although no difference in activation and CD3 levels was found between groups. At VDJ recombination sites, patients with type 1 diabetes made fewer insertions and deleted more nucleotides, a pattern implying thymic rearrangement abnormalities. Shorter templates might have been favored by PCR, but patient and control samples were amplified and corrected together, so both groups would have been affected equally by any skew. The naive, central memory and regulatory TCRB repertoires appeared to resemble one another more closely among patients than among healthy donors. Type 1 diabetes patients showed a moderate but significant shortening of TCRB CDR3 length in all four CD4+ subsets.

A single peripheral blood draw of approximately 100 mL on average was collected from each donor into heparinised tubes. Naive, central memory, regulatory and stem cell-like memory CD4+ T cells were sorted on a BD FACSAria II using a panel including CD45RO, CCR7, CD25, CD127, CD95 and CD27. All sorted populations exceeded 95% purity. PBMCs were isolated immediately by Lymphoprep density gradient centrifugation and stained directly without culture. Samples were stained and sorted in pairs, with one healthy donor and one patient per experiment, so that batch effects were minimized. The CDR3 has 14 amino acids, counting the end cysteine and phenylalanine. Only the CDR3 part of the read is kept: 42 bases, read in frame from the first base. CDR1 and CDR2 (LNHDA, SQIVND) derive from the germline V gene (reference sequence). The junction carries 9 bases between V and J, which are trimmed by 3 bases and 1 base respectively.

All of the isolated RNA was reverse transcribed with the High Capacity cDNA Reverse Transcription Kit, so expressed TCRB transcripts were sequenced. Deep immunoSEQ sequencing was performed on naive, central memory and regulatory T cell samples, with an average of roughly 3.6 million total reads per sample. After sorted cells were lysed in RLT buffer, RNA was extracted with DNase-treated RNeasy Micro or Mini kits, with the choice depending on cell number. Each cell subset was processed on its own to prevent cross-contamination, while patient and healthy donor samples were processed together. Using the immunoSEQ multiplex PCR, TCRB sequences were amplified from cDNA into 87-bp fragments spanning the CDR3 region. Amplicons were sequenced on the Illumina HiSeq platform. On the authors' methods: Synthetic template baselines were used to correct PCR bias computationally, reads within Hamming distance 2 were collapsed, and singletons that could not be merged were discarded. Reads were aligned to IMGT to assign V, D and J genes, CDR3 length, and insertions or deletions at six rearrangement sites. Within each subset, clonotype counts were normalized to the number of sorted cells before true diversity and Gini coefficients were calculated with the tcR R package. The overlap coefficient, calculated on TCRB nucleotide sequences, was used to measure repertoire sharing. Out-of-frame TCRB sequences from naive cells were analyzed as a proxy for the pre-selection repertoire. Entries here come from immuneACCESS through TCRdb and include only in-frame sequences with V and J called. Some clones fail to appear in such tables; in the studies checked, an unresolved V gene covers under half of the shortfall, and the cause of the remainder is unknown. V and J calls plus clone size are reproduced from that table; the DNA served to infer D and trimming. This sample is represented by approximately 260,000 clones; around 25% of them were singletons. The top ten clonotypes cover around 0.011% of the sample.

In regard to this clone: There is no known antigen for this receptor. Nothing much larger sits one base from this clone, and base qualities are not available.

The specimen sequenced was naive CD4+ T cells from blood. The cell subset or site label here, explained by the study, means: true naive CD4+ T cells. The chain is made from TRBV19 and TRBJ2-5; the D gene identity is not certain. The clonotype comes from a woman in her 30s with type 1 diabetes. CDR3 reads: CASSIRSPQETQYF. In nucleotide form, the sequence is TGTGCCAGTAGTATTAGGAGTCCCCAAGAGACCCAGTACTTC.